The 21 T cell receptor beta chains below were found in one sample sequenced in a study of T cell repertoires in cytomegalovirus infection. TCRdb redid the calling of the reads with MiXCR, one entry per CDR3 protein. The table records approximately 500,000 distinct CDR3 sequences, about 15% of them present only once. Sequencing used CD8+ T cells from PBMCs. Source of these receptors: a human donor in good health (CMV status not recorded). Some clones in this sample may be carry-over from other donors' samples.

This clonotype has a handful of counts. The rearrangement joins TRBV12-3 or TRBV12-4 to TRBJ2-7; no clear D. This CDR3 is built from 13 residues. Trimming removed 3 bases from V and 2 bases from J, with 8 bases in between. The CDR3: CASSLERAYEQYF. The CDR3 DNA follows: TGTGCCAGCAGTTTGGAAAGAGCCTACGAGCAGTACTTC.

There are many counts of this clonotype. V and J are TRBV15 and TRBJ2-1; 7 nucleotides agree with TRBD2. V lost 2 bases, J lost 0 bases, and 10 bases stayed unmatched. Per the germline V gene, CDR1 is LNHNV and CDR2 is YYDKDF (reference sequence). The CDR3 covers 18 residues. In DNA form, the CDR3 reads TGTGCCACCAGCAGACGATCGGGGAGGGACGGCTCCTACAATGAGCAGTTCTTC. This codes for CATSRRSGRDGSYNEQFF.

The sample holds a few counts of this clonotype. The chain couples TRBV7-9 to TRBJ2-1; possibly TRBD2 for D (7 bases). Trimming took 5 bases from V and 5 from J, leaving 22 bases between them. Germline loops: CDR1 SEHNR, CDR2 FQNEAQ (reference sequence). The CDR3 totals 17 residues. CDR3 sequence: CASSPLGGGYSNNEQFF. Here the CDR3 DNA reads TGTGCCAGCAGCCCCTTAGGCGGGGGCTATTCAAACAATGAGCAGTTCTTC.

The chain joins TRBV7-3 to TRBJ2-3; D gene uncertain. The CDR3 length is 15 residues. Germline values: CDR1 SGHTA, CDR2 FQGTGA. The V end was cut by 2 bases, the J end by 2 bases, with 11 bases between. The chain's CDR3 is CASSLGSRTTDTQYF. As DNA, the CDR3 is TGTGCCAGCAGCTTAGGGTCCAGAACCACAGATACGCAGTATTTT.

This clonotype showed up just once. This CDR3 reads CATSPRGYGYTF. The CDR3, as DNA: TGTGCCACCAGCCCGCGGGGCTATGGCTACACCTTC. The V call is TRBV15, the J call TRBJ1-2; D gene unclear. Per the germline V gene, CDR1 is LNHNV and CDR2 is YYDKDF (reference sequence). V dropped 5 bases and J dropped 4 bases, with 8 bases sitting between them. The CDR3 sequence is 12 residues long.

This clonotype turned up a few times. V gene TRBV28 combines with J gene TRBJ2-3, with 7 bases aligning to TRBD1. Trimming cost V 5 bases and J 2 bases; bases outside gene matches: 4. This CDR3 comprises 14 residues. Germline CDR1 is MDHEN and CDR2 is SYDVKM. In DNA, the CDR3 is TGTGCCAGCAGTCCAGGACAGGACACAGATACGCAGTATTTT. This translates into CASSPGQDTDTQYF.

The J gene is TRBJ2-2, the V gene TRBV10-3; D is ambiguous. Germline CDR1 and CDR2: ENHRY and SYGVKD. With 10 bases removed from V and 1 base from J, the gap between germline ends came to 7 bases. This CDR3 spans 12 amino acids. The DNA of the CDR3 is TGTGCCAGCCTCAGGAACACCGGGGAGCTGTTTTTT. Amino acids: CASLRNTGELFF.

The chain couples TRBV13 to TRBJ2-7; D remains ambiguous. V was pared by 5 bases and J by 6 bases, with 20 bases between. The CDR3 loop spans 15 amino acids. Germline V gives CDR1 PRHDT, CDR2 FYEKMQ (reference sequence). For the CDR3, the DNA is TGTGCCAGCAGCCAAGGCCGGACCCGTTTTTTCGAGCAGTACTTC. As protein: CASSQGRTRFFEQYF.

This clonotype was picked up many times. CDR3 residues: CASIAGRTTSSNTGELFF. CDR3 coding DNA: TGTGCCAGCATAGCGGGACGGACGACTAGCTCGAACACCGGGGAGCTGTTTTTT. The J gene is TRBJ2-2, the V gene TRBV6-1; 8 positions agree with TRBD2. The germline V gene has CDR1 MNHNS and CDR2 SASEGT. CDR3 length: 18 amino acids. The J segment lost 0 bases and the V segment lost 7 bases, leaving 13 bases of the junction unmatched.

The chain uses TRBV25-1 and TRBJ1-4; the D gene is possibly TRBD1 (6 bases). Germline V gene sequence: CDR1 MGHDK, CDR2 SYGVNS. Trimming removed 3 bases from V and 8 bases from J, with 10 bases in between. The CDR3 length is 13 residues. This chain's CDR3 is CASSDRQGEKLFF. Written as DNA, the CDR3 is TGTGCCAGCAGTGACCGGCAGGGGGAAAAACTGTTTTTT.

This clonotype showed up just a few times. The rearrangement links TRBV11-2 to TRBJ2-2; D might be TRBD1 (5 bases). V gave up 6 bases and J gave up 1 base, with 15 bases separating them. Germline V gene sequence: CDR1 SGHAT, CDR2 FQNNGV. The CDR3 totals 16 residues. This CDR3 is CASRTLGQGNTGELFF. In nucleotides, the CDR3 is TGTGCCAGCAGGACTCTGGGGCAGGGGAACACCGGGGAGCTGTTTTTT.

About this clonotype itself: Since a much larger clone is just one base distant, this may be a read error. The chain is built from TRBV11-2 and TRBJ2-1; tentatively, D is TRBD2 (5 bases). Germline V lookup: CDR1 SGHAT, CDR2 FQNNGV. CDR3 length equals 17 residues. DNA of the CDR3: TGTGCCAGCAGCCCCCAACGGTTTCGGGGAGCCTACAATGAGCAGTTATTC. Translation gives CASSPQRFRGAYNEQLF. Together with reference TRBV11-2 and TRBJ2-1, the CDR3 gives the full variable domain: EAGVAQSPRYKIIEKRQSVAFWCNPISGHATLYWYQQILGQGPKLLIQFQNNGVVDDSQLPKDRFSAERLKGVDSTLKIQPAKLEDSAVYLCASSPQRFRGAYNEQLFGPGTRLTVL.

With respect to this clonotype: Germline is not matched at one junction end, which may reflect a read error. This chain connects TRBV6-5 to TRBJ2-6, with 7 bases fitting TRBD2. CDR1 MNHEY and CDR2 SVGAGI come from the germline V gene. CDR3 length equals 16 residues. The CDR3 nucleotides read TGTGCCAGCAGTCGGGGGGAGAGCTCTGGGGCCAACGTCCCGACTTTC. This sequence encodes CASSRGESSGANVPTF.

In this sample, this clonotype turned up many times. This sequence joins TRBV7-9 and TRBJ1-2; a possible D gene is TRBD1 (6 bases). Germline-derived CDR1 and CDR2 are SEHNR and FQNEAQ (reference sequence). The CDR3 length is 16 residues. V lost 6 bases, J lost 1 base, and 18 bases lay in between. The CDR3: CASSDYRTDNNYGYTF. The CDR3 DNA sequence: TGTGCCAGCAGTGACTATAGGACAGACAATAACTATGGCTACACCTTC.

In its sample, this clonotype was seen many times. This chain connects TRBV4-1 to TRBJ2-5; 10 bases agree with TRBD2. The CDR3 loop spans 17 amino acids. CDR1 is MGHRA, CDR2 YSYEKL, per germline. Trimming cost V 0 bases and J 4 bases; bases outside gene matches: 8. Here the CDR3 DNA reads TGCGCCAGCAGCCAAGATCCTAGCGGGAGCGGTTCAGAGACCCAGTACTTC. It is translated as CASSQDPSGSGSETQYF.

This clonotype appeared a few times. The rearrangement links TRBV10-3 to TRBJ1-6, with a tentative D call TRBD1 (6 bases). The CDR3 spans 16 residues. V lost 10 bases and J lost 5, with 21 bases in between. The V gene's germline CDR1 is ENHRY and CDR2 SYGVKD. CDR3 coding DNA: TGTGCCACCGGAGACCCTGGACAGCCAGATAATTCACCCCTCCACTTT. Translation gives CATGDPGQPDNSPLHF.

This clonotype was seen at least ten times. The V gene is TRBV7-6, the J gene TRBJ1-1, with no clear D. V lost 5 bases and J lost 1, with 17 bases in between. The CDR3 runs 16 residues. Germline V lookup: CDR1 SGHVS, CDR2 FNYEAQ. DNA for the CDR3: TGTGCCAGCAGCACTACGGCCTATAATGGGAACACTGAAGCTTTCTTT. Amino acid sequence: CASSTTAYNGNTEAFF.

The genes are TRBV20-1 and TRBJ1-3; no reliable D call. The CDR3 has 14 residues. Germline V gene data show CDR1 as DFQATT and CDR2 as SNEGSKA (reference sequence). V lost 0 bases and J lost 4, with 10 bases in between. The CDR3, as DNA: TGCAGTGCTAGAGAAGGCACACCGGGAAACACCATATATTTT. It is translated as CSAREGTPGNTIYF.

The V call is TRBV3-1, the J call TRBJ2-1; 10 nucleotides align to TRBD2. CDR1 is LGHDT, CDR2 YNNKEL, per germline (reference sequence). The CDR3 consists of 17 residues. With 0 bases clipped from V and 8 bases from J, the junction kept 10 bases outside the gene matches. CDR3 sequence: CASSQEVASGRLYEQFF. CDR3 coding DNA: TGTGCCAGCAGCCAAGAGGTGGCTAGCGGGAGATTGTATGAGCAGTTCTTC.

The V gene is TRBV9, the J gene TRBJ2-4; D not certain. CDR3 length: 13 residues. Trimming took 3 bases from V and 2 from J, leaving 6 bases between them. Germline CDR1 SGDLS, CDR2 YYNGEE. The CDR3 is CASSETSKNIQYF. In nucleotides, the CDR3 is TGTGCCAGCAGCGAGACGTCCAAAAACATTCAGTACTTC. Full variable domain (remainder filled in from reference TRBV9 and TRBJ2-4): DSGVTQTPKHLITATGQRVTLRCSPRSGDLSVYWYQQSLDQGLQFLIQYYNGEERAKGNILERFSAQQFPDLHSELNLSSLELGDSALYFCASSETSKNIQYFGAGTRLSVL.

DNA of the CDR3: TGTGCCAGCACCGGGAGAAATACGCAGTATTTT. Amino acid sequence: CASTGRNTQYF. The rearrangement uses TRBV27 and TRBJ2-3, with D perhaps matching TRBD2 (6 bases). There are 11 residues in the CDR3. The V gene's germline CDR1 is MNHEY and CDR2 SMNVEV (reference sequence). V was cut by 7 bases and J by 7 bases, with 9 bases left in between.